These 31 T cell receptor beta chains came from one sample sequenced in a study of cytomegalovirus exposure and HLA in healthy donors (dated by TCRdb to the late 2010s). Libraries were made using the immunoSEQ multiplex PCR assay. For the multiplex PCR, a mixture combining 60 forward primers for TCR Vbeta segments and 13 reverse primers for TCR Jbeta segments was used. TCRdb retrieved this table from immuneACCESS and kept in-frame rearrangements only. Not all clones are present; in checked studies, unresolved V genes account for under half, and no reason is known for the remainder. This sample is represented by more than 65,000 clones; roughly four fifths of them were singletons. Under 2.5% of the sample is taken by the ten largest. Material for sequencing was PBMCs. Receptors originate from a man younger than 35 in good health and CMV-seronegative.

The chain carries TRBV14 and TRBJ2-3, with no clear D. The V gene's germline CDR1 is SGHDN and CDR2 FVKESK. The CDR3 extends over 16 amino acids. Trimming took off 1 base at V and 1 base at J, with 12 bases between the two ends. The CDR3 loop is CASSQASSYRTDTQYF. The CDR3 DNA reads as TGTGCCAGCAGCCAAGCGAGTTCTTATCGCACAGATACGCAGTATTTT. Supplemented by reference TRBV14 and TRBJ2-3, the full variable domain reads EAGVTQFPSHSVIEKGQTVTLRCDPISGHDNLYWYRRVMGKEIKFLLHFVKESKQDESGMPNNRFLAERTGGTYSTLKVQPAELEDSGVYFCASSQASSYRTDTQYFGPGTRLTVL.

The rearrangement joins TRBV5-4 to TRBJ2-3, with 10 bases aligning to TRBD2. J lost 2 bases, V lost 3 bases, and 9 bases had no gene match. Per the germline V gene, CDR1 is SGHNT and CDR2 is YYREEE (reference sequence). This CDR3 is 17 amino acids long. CDR3 in DNA: TGTGCCAGCAGCTCTCACCTAGCGGGGGTTGCCACAGATACGCAGTATTTT. Translating gives CASSSHLAGVATDTQYF.

This clone was seen more than once but under ten times. The V gene is TRBV18, the J gene TRBJ1-2; possible D gene TRBD1, 6 bases. With 2 bases removed from V and 3 bases from J, the gap between germline ends came to 10 bases. Germline V gene data show CDR1 as KGHSH and CDR2 as LQKENI. CDR3 length: 14 amino acids. This CDR3 reads CASSPDRRDYGYTF. In DNA form, the CDR3 reads TGTGCCAGCTCACCAGACAGGCGGGACTATGGCTACACCTTC.

A word on this clone: Sequence at one end of the junction differs from germline and may be a read error. The V and J genes are TRBV7-8 and TRBJ1-4; a weak D match, TRBD1 (5 bases). CDR1 and CDR2 (germline): SGHVS, FQNEAQ. This CDR3 is 17 amino acids long. DNA for the CDR3: TGTGACAGCAGCTTAAAATTTCTCGTGGGGGGTAATGAAAAACTGTTTTTT. Its translation: CDSSLKFLVGGNEKLFF.

V gene TRBV5-4 combines with J gene TRBJ2-5; D perhaps matches TRBD2 (5 bases). V was shortened by 4 bases and J by 2 bases, with 6 bases between the two germline ends. Germline V lookup: CDR1 SGHNT, CDR2 YYREEE (reference sequence). The CDR3 runs to 12 residues. CDR3 bases: TGTGCCAGCAGCCGGGAACAAGAGACCCAGTACTTC. Amino acid sequence: CASSREQETQYF.

This clone was seen once. The chain uses TRBV7-9 and TRBJ2-3; possibly TRBD1 for D (6 bases). Germline CDR1 and CDR2: SEHNR and FQNEAQ (reference sequence). Trimming removed 4 bases at V and 0 bases at J, with 14 bases between. The CDR3 is 16 residues long. The CDR3 DNA is TGTGCCAGCAGCTCGCTACAGGGCGGGAGCACAGATACGCAGTATTTT. Encoded protein: CASSSLQGGSTDTQYF.

CDR3 in amino acids: CASSFYSSSYEQYF. The CDR3 bases are TGTGCCAGCAGTTTCTACAGCAGCTCCTACGAGCAGTACTTC. V gene TRBV28 combines with J gene TRBJ2-7; D gene unclear. The germline gives CDR1 MDHEN, CDR2 SYDVKM. V lost 3 bases and J lost 0, with 9 bases in between. The CDR3 is 14 residues long.

This clone was seen a few times. V and J are TRBV2 and TRBJ1-6; D gene ambiguous. V was pared by 6 bases and J by 10 bases, with 16 bases between. Germline V gene lookup returns CDR1 SNHLY and CDR2 FYNNEI. This CDR3 spans 14 amino acids. The chain's CDR3 is CASRERGKGSPLHF. CDR3 DNA: TGTGCCAGCAGGGAGCGGGGAAAAGGCTCACCCCTCCACTTT. Full variable domain (rest looked up from reference TRBV2 and TRBJ1-6): EPEVTQTPSHQVTQMGQEVILRCVPISNHLYFYWYRQILGQKVEFLVSFYNNEISEKSEIFDDQFSVERPDGSNFTLKIRSTKLEDSAMYFCASRERGKGSPLHFGNGTRLTVT.

CDR3 protein: CASSLGGTTAGELFF. DNA for the CDR3: TGTGCCAGCAGCTTGGGGGGGACAACCGCCGGGGAGCTGTTTTTT. The genes are TRBV5-4 and TRBJ2-2, with D tentatively TRBD1 (6 bases). The length of the CDR3 is 15 residues. Germline CDR1 SGHNT, CDR2 YYREEE (reference sequence). V was shortened by 0 bases and J by 6 bases, with 12 bases between the two germline ends.

The rearrangement joins TRBV19 to TRBJ2-5, with D unresolved. This CDR3 is built from 11 residues. From germline, CDR1 is LNHDA and CDR2 SQIVND (reference sequence). The V gene lost 6 bases and the J gene lost 5 bases, with 7 bases spanning the gap. CDR3 sequence (DNA): TGTGCCAGTAGACTCAGGGAGACCCAGTACTTC. It translates to CASRLRETQYF.

About this clone: One end of the junction does not line up with germline, which may come from a read error. The chain uses TRBV7-7 and TRBJ2-7; 8 positions agree with TRBD1. The CDR3 loop spans 13 amino acids. CDR1 and CDR2 (germline): SSHAT, FNYEAQ (reference sequence). In DNA, the CDR3 is TGTGCTAGCAGCCTGGACAGGGCCCACGAGCAGTACTTC. Protein product: CASSLDRAHEQYF.

The chain joins TRBV7-2 to TRBJ2-3; D uncertain. Germline CDR1 reads SGHTA; CDR2 reads FQGNSA. The CDR3 length is 12 residues. Trimming took off 3 bases at V and 4 bases at J, with 5 bases between the two ends. The CDR3 loop is CASSFFADTQYF. For the CDR3, the DNA is TGTGCCAGCAGCTTTTTCGCAGATACGCAGTATTTT.

This sequence joins TRBV15 and TRBJ2-3; no reliable D call. The V and J ends lost 3 bases and 8 bases respectively, with 6 bases between them. Germline CDR1 and CDR2: LNHNV and YYDKDF (reference sequence). The CDR3 runs to 11 residues. The CDR3: CATSSGATQYF. The CDR3 nucleotides read TGTGCCACCAGCAGTGGAGCTACGCAGTATTTT.

The CDR3 region is CASSSLPTGLIAKNIQYF. The CDR3 region has the DNA TGTGCCAGCAGTTCACTCCCTACAGGGCTAATAGCCAAAAACATTCAGTACTTC. The V and J genes are TRBV28 and TRBJ2-4; D is possibly TRBD1 (6 bases). Germline lookup yields CDR1 MDHEN and CDR2 SYDVKM. The CDR3 spans 18 residues. Trimming left V 4 bases short and J 0 bases short, with 19 bases between.

The chain uses TRBV4-3 and TRBJ2-2; 8 bases align to TRBD2. The CDR3 runs to 17 residues. CDR1 is LGHNA, CDR2 YSLEER, per germline. V trimming: 5 bases; J trimming: 3 bases; junction bases outside the gene matches: 11. CDR3 sequence reads: CASSALGAGAHTGELFF. The CDR3 DNA follows: TGCGCCAGCAGCGCTCTCGGAGCGGGGGCCCACACCGGGGAGCTGTTTTTT.

J is TRBJ1-5 and V is TRBV15; weak D call: TRBD1 (5 bases). V lost 0 bases and J lost 4, with 10 bases in between. The CDR3 runs to 15 residues. Germline V gene data show CDR1 as LNHNV and CDR2 as YYDKDF (reference sequence). DNA for the CDR3: TGTGCCACCAGCAGAGATTTGGGGCGTAATCAGCCCCAGCATTTT. Translating it yields CATSRDLGRNQPQHF.

The CDR3 is CASSLYREGRNTIYF. CDR3 bases: TGTGCCAGCAGCTTATATCGTGAAGGGAGGAACACCATATATTTT. The V gene is TRBV13, the J gene TRBJ1-3; D call uncertain. V was cut by 2 bases and J by 7 bases, with 15 bases left in between. The length of the CDR3 is 15 residues. Per the germline V gene, CDR1 is PRHDT and CDR2 is FYEKMQ (reference sequence).

In its sample, this clone was seen once. This sequence joins TRBV4-3 and TRBJ1-2, with 10 bases lining up with TRBD1. The CDR3 spans 15 residues. V lost 1 base to trimming and J lost 5 bases; unmatched junction nucleotides: 4. Germline CDR1 is LGHNA and CDR2 is YSLEER. CDR3 amino acids: CASSQGRTGGYGYTF. The CDR3 coding sequence is TGCGCCAGCAGCCAAGGCCGGACAGGGGGGTATGGCTACACCTTC.

The J gene is TRBJ1-2, the V gene TRBV6-5, with D possibly TRBD1 on 6 matching bases. CDR1 MNHEY and CDR2 SVGAGI come from the germline V gene. This CDR3 region has 14 residues. The ends were cut back, 5 bases at V and 4 bases at J, with 14 bases in the middle. The chain's CDR3 is CASSTSGVAYGYTF. CDR3 coding DNA: TGTGCCAGCAGTACCTCAGGGGTGGCCTATGGCTACACCTTC.

The rearrangement joins TRBV15 to TRBJ2-2, with D uncertain. The CDR3 is 13 amino acids. Deletions cut 3 bases from V and 6 bases from J, with 8 bases between. The germline V gene has CDR1 LNHNV and CDR2 YYDKDF (reference sequence). This chain's CDR3 is CATSSNQAGELFF. The CDR3 DNA follows: TGTGCCACCAGCAGTAATCAGGCCGGGGAGCTGTTTTTT.

V gene TRBV19 combines with J gene TRBJ1-2; D remains unclear. Deletions cut 0 bases from V and 3 bases from J, with 11 bases between. The V gene's germline CDR1 is LNHDA and CDR2 SQIVND (reference sequence). The CDR3 spans 15 residues. CDR3 in amino acids: CASSIDLGRHYGYTF. The DNA of the CDR3 is TGTGCCAGTAGTATAGATCTCGGCAGGCACTATGGCTACACCTTC.

The chain employs TRBV2 and TRBJ2-2, with TRBD1 identical over 8 bases. V lost 3 bases to trimming and J lost 0 bases; unmatched junction nucleotides: 3. The CDR3 spans 16 residues. Germline V gene sequence: CDR1 SNHLY, CDR2 FYNNEI. CDR3 sequence reads: CASSDDRGPNTGELFF. The CDR3 DNA reads as TGTGCCAGCAGTGACGACAGGGGACCGAACACCGGGGAGCTGTTTTTT.

The genes are TRBV5-1 and TRBJ2-3; TRBD1 matches at 8 bases. Germline CDR1 SGHRS, CDR2 YFSETQ. V was clipped by 7 bases and J by 2 bases; unmatched bases: 9. This CDR3 is 15 amino acids long. CDR3 protein: CASGPRTGNTDTQYF. DNA for the CDR3: TGCGCCAGCGGACCTAGGACAGGGAACACAGATACGCAGTATTTT.

The rearrangement joins TRBV28 to TRBJ2-2, with D possibly matching TRBD1 (6 bases). There are 16 residues in the CDR3. Germline V CDR1 and CDR2: MDHEN, SYDVKM. V lost 3 bases and J lost 0, with 11 bases in between. CDR3 residues: CASSFLGQANTGELFF. The CDR3 DNA follows: TGTGCCAGCAGTTTCCTGGGACAAGCGAACACCGGGGAGCTGTTTTTT. Drawing the rest from reference TRBV28 and TRBJ2-2, the complete variable domain is DVKVTQSSRYLVKRTGEKVFLECVQDMDHENMFWYRQDPGLGLRLIYFSYDVKMKEKGDIPEGYSVSREKKERFSLILESASTNQTSMYLCASSFLGQANTGELFFGEGSRLTVL.

This rearrangement joins TRBV4-1 to TRBJ2-5; D is uncertain. The CDR3 is 13 residues long. CDR1 MGHRA and CDR2 YSYEKL come from the germline V gene. V was cut by 1 base and J by 5 bases, with 8 bases left in between. The CDR3 nucleotides read TGCGCCAGCAGCCAAGGCGCTTTGGAGACCCAGTACTTC. Translating it yields CASSQGALETQYF.

The chain carries TRBV21-1 and TRBJ2-7; TRBD1 is the table's D call and was not checked against the DNA. TRBV21-1 constitutes a pseudogene. The CDR3 is 16 amino acids. The CDR3 DNA follows: TGTGCCAGCAGCAATAACCTCGACAGGGGAACCTACGAGCAGTACTTC. Its translation: CASSNNLDRGTYEQYF.

The V gene is TRBV7-2, the J gene TRBJ1-3; perhaps TRBD1 as D (6 bases). The CDR3 extends over 19 amino acids. The ends were cut back, 3 bases at V and 3 bases at J, with 24 bases in the middle. CDR1 and CDR2 (germline): SGHTA, FQGNSA. CDR3 region: CASSLYHEVWRGLGNTIYF. In DNA, the CDR3 is TGTGCCAGCAGCTTGTATCACGAGGTGTGGCGGGGGCTTGGAAACACCATATATTTT.

The chain carries TRBV5-6 and TRBJ2-3; D gene uncertain. Trimming removed 0 bases at V and 5 bases at J, with 10 bases between. Per germline, CDR1 SGHDT and CDR2 YYEEEE. The CDR3 has 14 residues. The CDR3 loop reads CASSLGQVGDTQYF. The CDR3 DNA reads as TGTGCCAGCAGCTTGGGTCAGGTGGGAGATACGCAGTATTTT.

This chain links TRBV4-3 with TRBJ2-7, with a tentative D call TRBD1 (5 bases). Between the trimmed V and J ends, which lost 1 base and 3 bases, there was a span of 10 bases. CDR1 and CDR2 (germline): LGHNA, YSLEER. The CDR3 runs 14 residues. The CDR3 loop reads CASSQGSGIYEQYF. CDR3 nucleotides: TGCGCCAGCAGCCAAGGATCAGGGATCTACGAGCAGTACTTC.

This chain uses TRBV6-5 with TRBJ2-5, with D tentatively TRBD2 (6 bases). CDR1 and CDR2 (germline): MNHEY, SVGAGI. CDR3 length: 15 residues. With 8 bases removed from V and 1 base from J, the gap between germline ends came to 17 bases. CDR3 loop: CASGLRGSFQETQYF. The CDR3 DNA follows: TGTGCCAGCGGTTTGCGGGGATCTTTCCAAGAGACCCAGTACTTC.

This sequence joins TRBV7-8 and TRBJ1-5; D not resolved. The V gene lost 2 bases and the J gene lost 5 bases, with 13 bases spanning the gap. In germline, CDR1 is SGHVS, CDR2 FQNEAQ. There are 15 residues in the CDR3. The CDR3 coding sequence is TGTGCCAGCAGCTTATCGCGCCTGGACTATCAGCCCCAGCATTTT. Translation gives CASSLSRLDYQPQHF. The full variable domain, its missing parts supplied by reference TRBV7-8 and TRBJ1-5, is GAGVSQSPRYKVAKRGQDVALRCDPISGHVSLFWYQQALGQGPEFLTYFQNEAQLDKSGLPSDRFFAERPEGSVSTLKIQRTQQEDSAVYLCASSLSRLDYQPQHFGDGTRLSIL.